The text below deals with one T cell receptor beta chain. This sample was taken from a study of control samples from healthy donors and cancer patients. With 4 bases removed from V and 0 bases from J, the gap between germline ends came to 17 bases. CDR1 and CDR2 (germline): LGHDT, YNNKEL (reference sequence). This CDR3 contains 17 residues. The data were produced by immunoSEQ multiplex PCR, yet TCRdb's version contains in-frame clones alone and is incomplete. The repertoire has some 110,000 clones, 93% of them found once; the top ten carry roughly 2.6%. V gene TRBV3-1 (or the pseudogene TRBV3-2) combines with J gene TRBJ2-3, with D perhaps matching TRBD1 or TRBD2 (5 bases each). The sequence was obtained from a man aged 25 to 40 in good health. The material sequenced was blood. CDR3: CASSLRSGTGSTDTQYF. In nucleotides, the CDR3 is TGTGCCAGCAGCCTACGTTCCGGGACCGGTAGCACAGATACGCAGTATTTT.